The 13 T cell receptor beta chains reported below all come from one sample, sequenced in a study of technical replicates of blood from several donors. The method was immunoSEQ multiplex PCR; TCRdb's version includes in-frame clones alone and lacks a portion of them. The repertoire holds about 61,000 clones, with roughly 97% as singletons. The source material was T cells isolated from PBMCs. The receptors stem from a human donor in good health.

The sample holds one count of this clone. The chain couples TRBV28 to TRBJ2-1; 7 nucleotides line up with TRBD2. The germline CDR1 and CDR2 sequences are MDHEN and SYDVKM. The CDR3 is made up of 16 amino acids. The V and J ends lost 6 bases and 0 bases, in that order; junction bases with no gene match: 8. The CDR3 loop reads CASSLWEGSSYNEQFF. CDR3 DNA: TGTGCCAGCAGCCTATGGGAGGGGAGCTCCTACAATGAGCAGTTCTTC.

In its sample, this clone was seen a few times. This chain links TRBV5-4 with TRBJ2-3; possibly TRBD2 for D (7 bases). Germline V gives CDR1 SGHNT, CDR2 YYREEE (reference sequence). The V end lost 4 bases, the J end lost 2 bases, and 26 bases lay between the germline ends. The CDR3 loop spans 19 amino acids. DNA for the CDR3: TGTGCCAGCAGCAAGACGGGGGACTACAGGGTTACGGACACAGATACGCAGTATTTT. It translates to CASSKTGDYRVTDTDTQYF.

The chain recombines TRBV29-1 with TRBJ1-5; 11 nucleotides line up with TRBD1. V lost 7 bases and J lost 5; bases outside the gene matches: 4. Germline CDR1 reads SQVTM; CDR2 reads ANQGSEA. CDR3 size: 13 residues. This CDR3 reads CSAGQGADQPQHF. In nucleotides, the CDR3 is TGCAGCGCCGGACAGGGGGCCGATCAGCCCCAGCATTTT.

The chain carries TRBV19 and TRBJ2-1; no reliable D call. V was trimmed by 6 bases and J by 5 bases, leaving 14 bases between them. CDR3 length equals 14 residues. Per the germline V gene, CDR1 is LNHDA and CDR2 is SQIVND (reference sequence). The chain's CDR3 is CASRGRLVDNEQFF. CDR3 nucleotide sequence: TGTGCCAGTAGAGGCAGGTTGGTGGACAATGAGCAGTTCTTC. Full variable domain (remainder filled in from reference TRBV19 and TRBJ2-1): DGGITQSPKYLFRKEGQNVTLSCEQNLNHDAMYWYRQDPGQGLRLIYYSQIVNDFQKGDIAEGYSVSREKKESFPLTVTSAQKNPTAFYLCASRGRLVDNEQFFGPGTRLTVL.

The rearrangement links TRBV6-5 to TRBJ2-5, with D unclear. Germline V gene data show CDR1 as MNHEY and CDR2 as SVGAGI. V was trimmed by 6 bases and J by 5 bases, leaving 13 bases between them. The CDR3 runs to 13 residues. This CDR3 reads CASRRTPEETQYF. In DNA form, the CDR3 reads TGTGCCAGCAGAAGAACCCCGGAGGAGACCCAGTACTTC.

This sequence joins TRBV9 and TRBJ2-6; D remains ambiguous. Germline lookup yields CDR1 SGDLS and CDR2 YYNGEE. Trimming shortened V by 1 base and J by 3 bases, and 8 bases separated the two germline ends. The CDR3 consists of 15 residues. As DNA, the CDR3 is TGTGCCAGCAGCGTAACAGCTGGTGGGGCCAACGTCCTGACTTTC. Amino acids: CASSVTAGGANVLTF.

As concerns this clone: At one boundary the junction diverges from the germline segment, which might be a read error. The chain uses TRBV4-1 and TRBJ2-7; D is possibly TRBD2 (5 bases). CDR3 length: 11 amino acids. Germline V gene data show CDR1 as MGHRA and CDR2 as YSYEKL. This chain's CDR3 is CASSQGRRLHF. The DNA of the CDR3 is TGCGCCAGCAGCCAAGGACGGAGGTTACACTTC.

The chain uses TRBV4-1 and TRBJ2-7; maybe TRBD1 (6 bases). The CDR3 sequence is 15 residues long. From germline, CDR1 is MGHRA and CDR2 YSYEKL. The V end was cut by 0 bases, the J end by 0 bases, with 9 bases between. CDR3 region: CASSQEDSSSYEQYF. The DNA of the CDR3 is TGCGCCAGCAGCCAAGAGGACAGCAGCTCCTACGAGCAGTACTTC.

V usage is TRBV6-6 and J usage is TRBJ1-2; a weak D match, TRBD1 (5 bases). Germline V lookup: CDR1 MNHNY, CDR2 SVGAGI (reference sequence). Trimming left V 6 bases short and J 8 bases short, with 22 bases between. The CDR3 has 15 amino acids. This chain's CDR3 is CASSHNRQPGQGYTF. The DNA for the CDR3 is TGTGCCAGCAGCCATAACAGACAGCCAGGACAAGGCTACACCTTC.

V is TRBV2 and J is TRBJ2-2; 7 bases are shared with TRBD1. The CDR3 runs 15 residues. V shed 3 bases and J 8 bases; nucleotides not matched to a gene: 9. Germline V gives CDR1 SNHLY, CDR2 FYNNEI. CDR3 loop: CASSESRQGVGELFF. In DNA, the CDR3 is TGTGCCAGCAGTGAGAGTCGGCAGGGGGTGGGGGAGCTGTTTTTT.

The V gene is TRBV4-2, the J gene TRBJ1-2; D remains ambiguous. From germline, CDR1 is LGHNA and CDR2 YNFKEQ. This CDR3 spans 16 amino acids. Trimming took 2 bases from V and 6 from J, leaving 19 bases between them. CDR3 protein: CASSQPRAGISNGYTF. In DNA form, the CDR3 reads TGTGCCAGCAGCCAACCCCGGGCCGGGATCAGTAATGGCTACACCTTC.

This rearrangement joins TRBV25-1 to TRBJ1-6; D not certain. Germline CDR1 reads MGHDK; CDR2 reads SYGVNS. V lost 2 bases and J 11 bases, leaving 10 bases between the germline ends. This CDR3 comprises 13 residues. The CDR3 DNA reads TGTGCCAGCAGTGAAGGGAGAAGACCACCCCTCCACTTT. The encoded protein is CASSEGRRPPLHF.

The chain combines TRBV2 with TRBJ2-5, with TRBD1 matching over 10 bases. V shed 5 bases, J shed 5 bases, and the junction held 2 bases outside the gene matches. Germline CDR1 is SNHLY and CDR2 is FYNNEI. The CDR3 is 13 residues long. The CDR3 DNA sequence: TGTGCCAGCAGTTCGGACAGGGGGGAGACCCAGTACTTC. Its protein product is CASSSDRGETQYF.